One sample yielded the 20 T cell receptor beta chains listed below, sequenced in a study of blood T cell repertoires in COVID-19. The repertoire was sequenced with immunoSEQ multiplex PCR; TCRdb's copy has only in-frame clones and lacks some. The sample yields about 91,000 clones, approximately 80% seen once. Material for sequencing was peripheral blood. The receptors here all came from a man between 65 and 85 years old with acute or convalescent COVID-19.

The chain joins TRBV7-2 to TRBJ2-7, with TRBD2 matching over 8 bases. V shed 6 bases and J 0 bases; nucleotides not matched to a gene: 7. Looked up from germline, CDR1 is SGHTA and CDR2 is FQGNSA. CDR3 length: 15 amino acids. CDR3 amino acids: CASSPGGGPSYEQYF. As DNA, the CDR3 is TGTGCCAGCAGTCCGGGAGGGGGGCCCTCCTACGAGCAGTACTTC.

The V and J genes are TRBV7-3 and TRBJ2-1; 7 bases are shared with TRBD2. This CDR3 spans 15 amino acids. V shed 1 base, J shed 4 bases, and the junction held 4 bases outside the gene matches. Looked up from germline, CDR1 is SGHTA and CDR2 is FQGTGA. CDR3 in amino acids: CASSLRAGEYNEQFF. DNA of the CDR3: TGTGCCAGCAGCTTAAGGGCGGGGGAATACAATGAGCAGTTCTTC.

J is TRBJ1-1 and V is TRBV19; no clear D gene. The CDR3 is 14 residues long. Germline assignment: CDR1 LNHDA and CDR2 SQIVND (reference sequence). With 5 bases removed from V and 1 base from J, the gap between germline ends came to 11 bases. The CDR3 reads CASSFQASNTEAFF. CDR3 coding DNA: TGTGCCAGTAGTTTCCAGGCGTCGAACACTGAAGCTTTCTTT. The complete variable domain, with remaining parts taken from reference TRBV19 and TRBJ1-1, reads DGGITQSPKYLFRKEGQNVTLSCEQNLNHDAMYWYRQDPGQGLRLIYYSQIVNDFQKGDIAEGYSVSREKKESFPLTVTSAQKNPTAFYLCASSFQASNTEAFFGQGTRLTVV.

This sequence joins TRBV18 and TRBJ2-6; D perhaps matches TRBD1 (6 bases). Germline V gene sequence: CDR1 KGHSH, CDR2 LQKENI. The CDR3 is made up of 16 amino acids. The V end was cut by 2 bases, the J end by 2 bases, with 10 bases between. The CDR3: CASSPFTGPGANVLTF. In nucleotides, the CDR3 is TGTGCCAGCTCACCATTCACAGGGCCTGGGGCCAACGTCCTGACTTTC.

V gene TRBV28 combines with J gene TRBJ2-1; 7 bases fit TRBD2. The length of the CDR3 is 14 residues. V shed 8 bases, J shed 8 bases, and the junction held 12 bases outside the gene matches. Germline CDR1 is MDHEN and CDR2 is SYDVKM. As DNA, the CDR3 is TGTGCCAGCGGTCTAGCGGCCGCCCGGGATGAGCAGTTCTTC. This translates into CASGLAAARDEQFF.

This chain links TRBV3-1 (or the pseudogene TRBV3-2) with TRBJ1-6; D is ambiguous. V lost 1 base to trimming and J lost 14 bases, with 12 bases between them. The CDR3 spans 13 residues. Germline-derived CDR1 and CDR2 are LGHDT and YNNKEL (reference sequence). CDR3 region: CASSQGRAVALHF. The CDR3 DNA reads TGTGCCAGCAGCCAAGGTAGAGCGGTCGCCCTCCACTTT.

The chain combines TRBV7-9 with TRBJ1-1, with D tentatively TRBD1 (6 bases). Germline-derived CDR1 and CDR2 are SEHNR and FQNEAQ (reference sequence). The CDR3 consists of 13 residues. V lost 7 bases and J lost 3, with 12 bases in between. CDR3: CASTPRGHTEAFF. The CDR3, as DNA: TGTGCCAGCACCCCCAGGGGACACACTGAAGCTTTCTTT.

This clone was seen only a few times. The chain employs TRBV3-1 (or the pseudogene TRBV3-2) and TRBJ2-3; perhaps TRBD2 as D (6 bases). CDR1 and CDR2 from the germline V gene are LGHDT and YNNKEL (reference sequence). This CDR3 has 14 amino acids. V lost 7 bases to trimming and J lost 2 bases, with 13 bases between them. The CDR3 here is CASTSPGDTDTQYF. The CDR3 DNA is TGTGCCAGCACCTCCCCGGGGGACACAGATACGCAGTATTTT.

V usage is TRBV7-9 and J usage is TRBJ1-1; TRBD1 is a possible D gene (5 bases). The germline V and J ends were trimmed by 5 bases and 2 bases, with 12 bases remaining between them. This CDR3 is built from 14 residues. Germline-derived CDR1 and CDR2 are SEHNR and FQNEAQ (reference sequence). The CDR3 DNA reads TGTGCCAGCAGCCCACCGACAGACAACACTGAAGCTTTCTTT. It codes for CASSPPTDNTEAFF.

In DNA, the CDR3 is TGTGCCAGCAGCCAAGTTGCTAGCGGGAGTTTAGGCACAGATACGCAGTATTTT. This encodes CASSQVASGSLGTDTQYF. This chain connects TRBV4-2 to TRBJ2-3; 10 bases align to TRBD2. Germline V gene data show CDR1 as LGHNA and CDR2 as YNFKEQ. Trimming at V came to 1 base and at J to 1 base, leaving 8 bases not matched to a gene. The CDR3 is made up of 18 amino acids.

The chain uses TRBV19 and TRBJ1-4; TRBD1 is a possible D gene (5 bases). This CDR3 is built from 16 residues. V was clipped by 8 bases and J by 1 base, with 17 bases between them. The germline CDR1 and CDR2 sequences are LNHDA and SQIVND (reference sequence). The CDR3 coding sequence is TGTGCCAGTGGATCTAGGTTGACAGAAACTAATGAAAAACTGTTTTTT. This gives the protein CASGSRLTETNEKLFF.

Only a few counts were recorded for this clone. The chain employs TRBV5-1 and TRBJ1-4; D is perhaps TRBD1 (5 bases). This CDR3 has 14 residues. V was cut by 2 bases and J by 5 bases, with 10 bases left in between. CDR1 and CDR2 (germline): SGHRS, YFSETQ. In DNA, the CDR3 is TGCGCCAGCAGCTTAACAGGTTTAAATGAAAAACTGTTTTTT. It specifies CASSLTGLNEKLFF.

The chain couples TRBV29-1 to TRBJ1-1; D is unclear. The V gene's germline CDR1 is SQVTM and CDR2 ANQGSEA. There are 13 residues in the CDR3. V shed 2 bases and J shed 4 bases, with 11 bases lying between them. The CDR3 loop reads CSVESRGTTEAFF. In DNA, the CDR3 is TGCAGCGTTGAATCCAGAGGTACCACTGAAGCTTTCTTT.

This clone came up once. CDR3 region: CASSLGGTVDEKLFF. The CDR3 coding sequence is TGCGCCAGCAGCTTAGGAGGGACAGTCGATGAAAAACTGTTTTTT. This rearrangement joins TRBV5-1 to TRBJ1-4; TRBD1 agrees at 7 bases. Trimming removed 2 bases from V and 6 bases from J; junction bases left unmatched: 7. The CDR3 has 15 amino acids. Germline-derived CDR1 and CDR2 are SGHRS and YFSETQ.

CDR3 protein: CASSMQGSSYNEQFF. The CDR3 DNA sequence: TGTGCCAGTAGTATGCAGGGGAGCTCCTACAATGAGCAGTTCTTC. This chain joins TRBV19 and TRBJ2-1, with D tentatively TRBD1 (6 bases). CDR1 is LNHDA, CDR2 SQIVND, per germline (reference sequence). This CDR3 is 15 amino acids long. V was shortened by 3 bases and J by 0 bases, with 9 bases between the two germline ends.

V and J are TRBV5-1 and TRBJ1-1; TRBD1 matches at 8 bases. Trimming at V came to 4 bases and at J to 1 base, leaving 6 bases not matched to a gene. Germline V gives CDR1 SGHRS, CDR2 YFSETQ. CDR3 length: 15 residues. The CDR3 DNA is TGCGCCAGCAGCGTGACCGGGACAGGGAACACTGAAGCTTTCTTT. Amino acids: CASSVTGTGNTEAFF.

This chain joins TRBV14 and TRBJ2-7; TRBD1 matches at 9 bases. The CDR3 runs 13 residues. Germline V lookup: CDR1 SGHDN, CDR2 FVKESK. J lost 6 bases, V lost 6 bases, and 6 bases had no gene match. As DNA, the CDR3 is TGTGCCAGCAGTAGGACAGGGGTCGGCGAGCAGTACTTC. Protein: CASSRTGVGEQYF.

The gene calls are TRBV5-6 and TRBJ2-1; D is possibly TRBD1 (5 bases). Trimming pared 1 base from V and 4 bases from J, leaving 12 bases between. CDR3 length equals 15 residues. Per germline, CDR1 SGHDT and CDR2 YYEEEE. The CDR3 protein is CASSLSRVRYNEQFF. The CDR3 DNA reads as TGTGCCAGCAGCTTGAGCAGGGTTCGTTACAATGAGCAGTTCTTC.

This chain joins TRBV28 and TRBJ2-1; TRBD1 matches 9 bases. The V gene's germline CDR1 is MDHEN and CDR2 SYDVKM. The CDR3 runs to 16 residues. V was pared by 7 bases and J by 0 bases, with 7 bases of the junction left unmatched. The CDR3 region has the DNA TGTGCCAGCACTGGGACAGGGCTTCTCTCCTACAATGAGCAGTTCTTC. Translated: CASTGTGLLSYNEQFF.

The chain combines TRBV28 with TRBJ1-2; D may be TRBD1 (5 bases). The CDR3 has 14 residues. CDR1 MDHEN and CDR2 SYDVKM come from the germline V gene. V was pared by 5 bases and J by 6 bases, with 16 bases between. CDR3 in DNA: TGTGCCAGCAGTGCCGTCTGGGGCAGGGATGGCTACACCTTC. Its translation is CASSAVWGRDGYTF.